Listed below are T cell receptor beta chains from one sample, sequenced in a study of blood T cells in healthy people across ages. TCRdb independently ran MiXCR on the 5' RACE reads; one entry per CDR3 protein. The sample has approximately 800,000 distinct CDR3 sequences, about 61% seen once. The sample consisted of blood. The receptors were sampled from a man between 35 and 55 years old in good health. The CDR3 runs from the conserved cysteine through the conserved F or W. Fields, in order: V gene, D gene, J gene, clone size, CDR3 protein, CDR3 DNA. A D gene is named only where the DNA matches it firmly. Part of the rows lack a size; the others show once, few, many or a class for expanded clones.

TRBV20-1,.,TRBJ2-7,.,CSARPQRTTYDEQYF,TGCAGTGCTAGACCCCAGCGGACCACCTACGACGAGCAGTACTTC
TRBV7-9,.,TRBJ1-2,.,CASSLAVRSNYGYTF,TGTGCCAGCAGCTTAGCCGTGAGATCTAACTATGGCTACACCTTC
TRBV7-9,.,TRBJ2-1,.,CASNSLSSYNEQFF,TGTGCCAGCAACTCCTTAAGCTCCTACAATGAGCAGTTCTTC
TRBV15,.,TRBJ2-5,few,CATSRDGQNQYF,TGTGCCACCAGCAGAGATGGACAGAACCAGTACTTC
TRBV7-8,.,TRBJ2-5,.,CASSLGPDQETQYF,TGTGCCAGCAGCTTAGGCCCAGATCAAGAGACCCAGTACTTC
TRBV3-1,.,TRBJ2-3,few,CASSQEWGVGTDTQYF,TGTGCCAGCAGCCAAGAGTGGGGGGTAGGAACAGATACGCAGTATTTT
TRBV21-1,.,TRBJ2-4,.,CASSKVGTSGPLAKNIQYF,TGTGCCAGCAGCAAAGTTGGGACTAGCGGACCCCTAGCCAAAAACATTCAGTACTTC
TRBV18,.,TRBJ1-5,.,CASSPPGLRGNQPQHF,TGTGCCAGCTCACCTCCAGGACTTCGGGGCAATCAGCCCCAGCATTTT
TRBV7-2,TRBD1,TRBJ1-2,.,CASSFLGGTGGGYTF,TGTGCCAGCAGCTTTCTAGGGGGGACAGGGGGAGGCTACACCTTC
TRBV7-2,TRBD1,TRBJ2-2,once,CASSPRETGVPGELFF,TGTGCCAGCAGCCCCAGGGAGACAGGGGTACCCGGGGAGCTGTTTTTT
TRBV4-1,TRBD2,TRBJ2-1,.,CASSHRGTSQYNEQFF,TGCGCCAGCAGCCACCGAGGGACTAGCCAATACAATGAGCAGTTCTTC
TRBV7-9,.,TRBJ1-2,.,CASSLGFTGNRGYGYTF,TGTGCCAGCAGCTTGGGATTCACCGGGAATCGCGGCTATGGCTACACCTTC
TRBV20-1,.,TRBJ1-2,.,CSAKKPGTDGYTF,TGCAGTGCTAAAAAACCTGGGACGGATGGCTACACCTTC
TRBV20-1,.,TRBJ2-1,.,CSARDSGRSYNEQFF,TGCAGTGCTAGAGATTCGGGGCGTTCCTACAATGAGCAGTTCTTC
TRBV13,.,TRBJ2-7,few,CASSLGWQGVYEQYF,TGTGCCAGCAGCTTAGGTTGGCAGGGAGTCTACGAGCAGTACTTC
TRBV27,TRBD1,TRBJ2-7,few,CASRGGTGNYEQYF,TGTGCCAGCAGGGGAGGGACAGGGAACTACGAGCAGTACTTC
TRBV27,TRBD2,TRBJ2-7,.,CASSLSPPGLAGGDPYEQYF,TGTGCCAGCAGTTTATCCCCGCCGGGACTAGCGGGTGGGGATCCCTACGAGCAGTACTTC
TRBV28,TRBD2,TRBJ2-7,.,CASLAGLYEQYF,TGTGCCAGTTTAGCGGGACTCTACGAGCAGTACTTC